This TCR beta chain was profiled in a study of CD8 T cells in Susac syndrome (dated by TCRdb to about 2019). About the full investigation: Among the Susac syndrome patients who were sequenced, clinically active disease was present in about six and clinical remission was observed in 8 or 9. At blood withdrawal, Susac syndrome patients were either therapy-naive, taking corticosteroids (in some cases with IVIg as well), or taking IVIg alone. Whether CD8+ T cell activation and differentiation in Susac syndrome was antigen driven was tested using repertoire sequencing.

Comment on this clonotype: Its antigen is unknown. No per-base quality is available; no much larger clone lies one base away.

Peripheral blood CD8+ and CD4+ T cells from healthy donors, Susac syndrome patients and multiple sclerosis patients were profiled by high-throughput TCR beta sequencing. Recently defined diagnostic criteria for definite or probable disease were met by the Susac syndrome patients. Bulk CD8+ and CD4+ T cells were purified by magnetic negative isolation, while CD8+ TEMRA cells were enriched using FACS. Blood was collected in EDTA tubes and processed within 24 hours, with PBMCs isolated through density gradient centrifugation. PBMCs intended for TCR sequencing were frozen in liquid nitrogen and were later thawed in a 37 degrees C water bath. The sorted or isolated CD4+, CD8+ and CD8+ TEMRA cells reached a purity of at least 90%. Study-wide findings and limitations: The CD4+ T cell repertoire of patients with Susac syndrome showed no detectable clonal expansion. The study acknowledged that relatively few individuals were included in the TCR sequencing and HLA analysis.

The germline V gene supplies CDR1 KGHSH and CDR2 LQKENI. Including the terminal cysteine and phenylalanine, the CDR3 comprises 14 residues. The entry retains the CDR3 DNA only, 42 bases that are in frame from base 1. For this chain, trimming is 3 bases at the V end and 9 bases at the J end, and the number of junction bases without a gene match is 6. RNA was extracted using the RNeasy kit, and about 0.45 to 1 microgram was reverse transcribed with random hexamers. TCR beta CDR3 regions were amplified with the immunoSEQ multiplex PCR assay covering 54 Vbeta and 13 Jbeta segments. To correct PCR amplification bias, a synthetic template baseline was used for both primer optimization and computational correction. Turning to the authors' computational methods: Reads were assigned to V, D and J genes according to IMGT and analyzed in immunoSEQ Analyzer, with only productive sequences retained. Clonality was calculated as one minus the Shannon entropy normalized by log2 of the number of productive unique sequences. Public and private clones were assessed among the 100 most prevalent clones of each patient and control. Susac-specific clones were defined as absent from healthy and MS cohorts, 850 to 1,300 published viral clones and other ImmuneACCESS disease sequences. The public reads were quality trimmed at Q25 with fastp and then assembled into clones with MiXCR by TCRdb, keeping productive beta chains. Under each unique CDR3 protein, matching rows form one entry showing the most common genes and DNA. V and J calls and clone size were set by TCRdb, not the authors. A total of 150,000 or so distinct CDR3 sequences appear in this sample, approximately 95% of them only once. The top ten hold approximately 0.12% of the sample.

This clonotype was obtained from a human donor with Susac syndrome. The sequenced sample was CD4+ T cells from PBMCs. This chain joins TRBV18 to TRBJ2-1; 9 central bases correspond to TRBD2. The nucleotide sequence is TGTGCCAGCTCACCCGGGACTAGCCTTGTTGAGCAGTTCTTC. Its translation is CASSPGTSLVEQFF. The variable domain in full, with residues beyond the CDR3 obtained from the reference TRBV18 and TRBJ2-1 genes, is NAGVMQNPRHLVRRRGQEARLRCSPMKGHSHVYWYRQLPEEGLKFMVYLQKENIIDESGMPKERFSAEFPKEGPSILRIQQVVRGDSAAYFCASSPGTSLVEQFFGPGTRLTVL.